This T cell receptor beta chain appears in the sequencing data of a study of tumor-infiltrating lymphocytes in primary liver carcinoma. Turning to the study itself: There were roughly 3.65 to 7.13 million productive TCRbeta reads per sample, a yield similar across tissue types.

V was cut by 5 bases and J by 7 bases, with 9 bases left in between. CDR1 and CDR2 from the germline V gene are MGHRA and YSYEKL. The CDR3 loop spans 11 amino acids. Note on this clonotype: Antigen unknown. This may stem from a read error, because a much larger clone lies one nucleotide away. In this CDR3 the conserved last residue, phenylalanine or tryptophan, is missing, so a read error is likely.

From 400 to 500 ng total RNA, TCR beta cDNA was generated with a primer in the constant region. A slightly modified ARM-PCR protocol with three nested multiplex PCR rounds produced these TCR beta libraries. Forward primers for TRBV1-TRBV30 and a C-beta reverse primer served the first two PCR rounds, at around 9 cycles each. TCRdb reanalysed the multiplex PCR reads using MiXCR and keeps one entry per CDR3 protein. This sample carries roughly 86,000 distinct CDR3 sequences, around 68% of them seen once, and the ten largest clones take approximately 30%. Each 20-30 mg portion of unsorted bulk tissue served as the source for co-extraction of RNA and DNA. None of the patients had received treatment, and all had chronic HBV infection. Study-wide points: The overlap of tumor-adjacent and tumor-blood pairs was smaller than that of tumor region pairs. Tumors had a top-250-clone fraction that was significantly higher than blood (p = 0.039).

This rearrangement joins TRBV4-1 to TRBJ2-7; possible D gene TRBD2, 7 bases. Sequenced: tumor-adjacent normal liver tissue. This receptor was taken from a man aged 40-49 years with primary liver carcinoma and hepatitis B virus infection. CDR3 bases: TGCGCCAGCAGCAGGGGGGGGGAGCAGTACATC. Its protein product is CASSRGGEQYI.